This section outlines one T cell receptor (beta chain) sequence together with its context. Its specificity is not known. V shed 4 bases and J shed 2 bases, with 9 bases lying between them. The CDR3 extends over 13 amino acids. CDR1 and CDR2 from the germline V gene are MNHEY and SMNVEV (reference sequence). This record comes from a study of T-cell reconstitution after alpha-beta-depleted transplantation in children. Overall study findings and caveats: T-cell counts and diversity at one year post-transplant came mainly from newly produced T cells. Reported findings indicate that, about two months after transplant, alpha-beta T cells came from several hundred expanded clones, which were derived from non-depleted graft cells.

Unique molecular identifiers were incorporated during preparation of the TCRbeta library. In TCRdb, the PCR reads were re-called with MiXCR into one record per CDR3 protein. The table has some 78,000 distinct CDR3 sequences, 13% to 15% seen once. This clonotype originated in a male patient aged 2 to 10 who had a stem cell transplant for acute lymphoblastic leukemia, so the T cells may come from the graft donor. The sequences come from PBMCs, mostly from graft donor cells, collected 180 days after TCRalphabeta/CD19-depleted stem cell transplant. V is TRBV27 and J is TRBJ2-7; unclear D gene. This CDR3 is CASSSHSAYEQYF. Here the CDR3 DNA reads TGTGCCAGCAGTTCCCATTCCGCCTACGAGCAGTACTTC.